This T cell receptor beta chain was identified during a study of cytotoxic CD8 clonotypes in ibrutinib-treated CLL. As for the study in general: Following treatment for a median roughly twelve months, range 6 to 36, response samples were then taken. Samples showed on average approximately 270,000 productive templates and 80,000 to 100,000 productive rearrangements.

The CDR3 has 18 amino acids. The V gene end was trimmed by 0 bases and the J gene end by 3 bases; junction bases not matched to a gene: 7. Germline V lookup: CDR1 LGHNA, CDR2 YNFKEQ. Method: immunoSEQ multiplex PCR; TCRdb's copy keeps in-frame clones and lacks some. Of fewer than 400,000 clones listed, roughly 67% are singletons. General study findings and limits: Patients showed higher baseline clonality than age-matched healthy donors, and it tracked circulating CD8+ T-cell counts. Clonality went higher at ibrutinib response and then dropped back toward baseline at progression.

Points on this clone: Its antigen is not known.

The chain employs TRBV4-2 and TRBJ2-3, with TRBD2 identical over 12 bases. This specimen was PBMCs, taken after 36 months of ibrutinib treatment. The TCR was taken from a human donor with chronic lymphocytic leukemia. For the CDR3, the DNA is TGTGCCAGCAGCCAAGAATCTAGCGGGGGGGCCGGGACAGATACGCAGTATTTT. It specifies CASSQESSGGAGTDTQYF.